This TCR beta chain appears in the sequencing data of a study of cytomegalovirus exposure and HLA in healthy donors listed by TCRdb under 2017. Study-level background: According to an earlier analysis of around 600 of the donors, about 179 million T cells yielded 95 million to 140 million unique TCR beta sequences and about 300 Gb of sequence data. An early release that covered approximately 600 HLA-typed donors contained about 290 gigabases of sequencing data and roughly 84 million unique TCR sequences. Of the 398 genotyped donors, over 65% fell in the genetic ancestry cluster associated with self-reported Caucasian donors. The aim of the study was to test whether cataloging public T cell receptors could identify signatures of past pathogen exposure. The T cell repertoires of around 670 subjects were profiled by immunosequencing and related to cytomegalovirus serostatus. A separate validation cohort of roughly 120 different subjects was used in addition to the roughly 700-subject first cohort. High-throughput TCR immunosequencing, statistical association of individual TCRs with disease status, and machine learning were combined to predict cytomegalovirus infection status. A later analysis re-analyzed previously published TCR beta repertoires from approximately 700 donors and added high-resolution HLA genotyping to study TCR occurrence patterns. Rather than using new phenotypic data, the later analysis identified candidate immune exposures from TCR beta sequences and from how often those sequences occurred across donors. In an earlier analysis of around 540 of the donors, high-throughput TCR beta sequencing was used to judge whether each TCR beta V gene segment behaved as functional or pseudogenic. Alongside the repertoire data, information on donor age, sex, ethnicity and CMV serostatus was compiled. Genome-wide SNP genotypes for about 60% of the 666 donors were used in a later genetic analysis, which treated that subset as a discovery cohort. All discovery cohort repertoires had been generated using a single sequencing platform. Both class I and class II loci were covered by HLA typing, at four-digit resolution. The number of typed donors differed by locus: 629-630 for A, B, C, DRB1 and DQB1; 500 to 550 for DQA1; approximately 610 for DPA1; and around 470 for DPB1. A handful of DR-DQ haplotypes were handled as single units for association and clustering because linkage in the cohort was strong. Across approximately 400 genotyped donors of the cohort, an average of about 240,000 unique TCR beta nucleotide sequences per donor were sequenced, and approximately 17% of those sequences were non-productive.

Broad study findings and their caveats: CMV serostatus was the only immune exposure information available for the cohort. Because counts were too low, roughly 16 rarely observed V segments, including chromosome 9 orphons, were left out of the earlier analysis of several hundred of the donors. The authors suggested that the approach could potentially be generalized to other disease states and immunological phenotypes. A group of highly shared sequence variants was considered likely to be a technical artifact of the sequencing pipeline. In vitro tests confirmed that three of the cytomegalovirus-associated TCR beta chains recognize cytomegalovirus antigens. Most TCR sequences were seen in very few donors, while some public TCRs were found in many individuals. Some IMGT-functional V segments, including TRBV6-2 and TRBV6-3, could not be told apart with the 87-base-pair reads, so those segments were excluded. Linkage disequilibrium might explain the correlated functional status among segregating V segments, but an unknown experimental factor could not be excluded. Sequencing depth was assumed to be roughly uniform across donors in the presence/absence analyses, though that assumption may not hold. In the study, around 150 TCR beta chains were listed as associated with cytomegalovirus. In a later analysis, the rate of TCR association differed among HLA loci, with DRB1 alleles having the most associated TCRs and HLA-C alleles having the fewest. A further reported finding was that TCR beta sequences accurately predicted the HLA-A and HLA-B alleles for most subjects in the first cohort. The cohort was sequenced for TCR beta chains only, and without alpha or paired-chain data the features that could be detected were limited. In an earlier analysis of fewer than 700 of the donors, most TCR beta V segments appeared in productive rearrangements about 90% or about 30% of the time, broadly matching IMGT annotations. According to a later analysis, most CMV-associated TCR beta chains appeared to be HLA-restricted, and the HLA associations seemed to be driven largely by CMV exposure. In a later analysis, HLA-associated TCR beta chains showed more clonal expansion and lower generation probabilities than non-associated chains that were equally common. A later genetic analysis associated a missense DCLRE1C variant with V-gene and J-gene trimming of TCR beta chains, and an independent cohort replicated the association. In a later analysis, over 15,000 TCR beta sequences were associated with specific HLA alleles at a false discovery rate of 0.05. According to a later analysis, parvovirus B19, influenza, CMV and Epstein-Barr virus appeared linked to several top co-occurrence clusters. HLA typing was unavailable for some donors at each locus, so association tests used only the typed subset. The classifier was reported to diagnose cytomegalovirus status with high specificity and sensitivity in both the original cohort and the validation cohort. When HLA alleles, especially DR and DQ, strongly co-occurred, TCR associations were difficult to assign to individual alleles. According to a later genetic analysis, donors in an Asian-associated ancestry cluster had fewer N-insertions in productive TCRs than the approximately 700-donor mean.

The CDR3 starts with the cysteine, ends with the phenylalanine, and has 14 residues. Of the read, only the CDR3 DNA is kept; its 42 bases are in frame from base 1. From V the trimming removes 7 bases and from J it removes 6 bases, while the gene matches leave 8 bases of the junction unaccounted for. CDR1 and CDR2, looked up from the germline V gene, are MGHRA and YSYEKL. Library preparation used the immunoSEQ multiplex PCR assay. The multiplex PCR relied on a mix of 60 forward primers for TCR Vbeta segments and 13 reverse primers for TCR Jbeta segments. A multiplex PCR assay on genomic DNA amplified the CDR3 region of rearranged TCR beta genes. The Illumina HiSeq System was used to sequence the amplified TCR beta libraries as 87-base-pair reads. The authors' pipeline ran thus. A later analysis tallied tens of millions of unique TCR beta chains across the 700 or so repertoires, and approximately 11 million of those chains were shared by two or more donors. A nearest-neighbor algorithm error-corrected the raw reads and collapsed the reads into unique sequences, merging closely related sequences to remove PCR and sequencing errors. To assign V, D and J gene segments, CDR3 sequences were aligned to IMGT reference sequences. For a sequence to be retained, a match of at least six nucleotides to both a V gene segment and a J gene segment was required. Rearrangements were called productive when the CDR3 lacked stop codons and stayed in frame with V and J; all others were non-productive. Following IMGT convention, CDR3 was defined as the stretch from the second conserved V-encoded cysteine to the conserved J-encoded phenylalanine. Sequences without an unambiguous match to a single V gene segment were excluded from the earlier analysis of approximately 600 of the donors. An earlier analysis of 500 to 600 of the donors classified V segments as functional when productive rearrangements were above 56.7% and as segregating when the standard deviation between donors was above 5%. A statistical classification framework was developed to diagnose cytomegalovirus status using the catalog of TCR beta chain sequences. In a later analysis, TCR nucleotide sequences were compared against IMGT/GENE-DB human TR gene sequences so that V and J genes could be assigned. A later analysis assigned CDR3 sequences and most-parsimonious VDJ recombination scenarios with the TCRdist pipeline. In a later analysis, each TCR beta chain was defined by its CDR3 amino acid sequence together with its V-gene family, and reads without a unique V-gene family were excluded. To address suspected cross-contamination and a sequencing artifact, a later analysis removed roughly 640 highly shared, low-generation-probability nucleotide sequences. In a later analysis, a clonal expansion index for each public chain was calculated from normalized within-repertoire ranks of inferred template counts. In a later analysis, generation probabilities were computed using a VDJ recombination model fitted to out-of-frame rearrangements, and the results were checked against IGoR. In a later analysis, TCR-TCR, TCR-HLA and TCR-CMV co-occurrence was scored with hypergeometric tests, and a repertoire-size bias correction was applied to TCR pairs. In a later analysis, false discovery rates were estimated by permuting HLA or CMV assignments 20 times. A later analysis grouped co-occurring TCRs with DBSCAN, adding TCRdist sequence similarity when clustering within HLA-allele-positive subsets. Repertoires with fewer than 30,000 or more than 120,000 public chains, plus five repertoires with anomalous nucleotide sharing, were excluded from co-occurrence clustering. Here the immuneACCESS table is served through TCRdb, limited to in-frame sequences with V and J called. Missing clones are a known gap in these copies; in checked studies unresolved V genes cover under half, and the rest lacks a known reason. That table supplies the V and J calls and clone size; D and trimming were determined from the DNA. In all, the sample holds 100,000 to 150,000 clones, and approximately 80% of those were seen once. Jointly, the top ten make up about 8.9% of the sample.

A word on this clone: No cognate antigen has been identified for it. No base quality information exists; no much larger clone differs at one position.

In total, approximately 690 healthy bone marrow donors made up the cohort. Cohort members were all nominally healthy when sampled, although unrecorded immune exposures were likely present. The donor was CMV seropositive and belonged to the group of 270 or so seropositive cohort members. Each donor provided a peripheral blood sample, and peripheral blood mononuclear cells were used for TCR beta sequencing. The Qiagen DNeasy Blood Extraction Kit was used to extract genomic DNA from the blood cell samples. The chain was built from TRBV4-1 and TRBJ2-1; TRBD1 matches 8 bases in the middle. The TCR originated in a man between 25 and 39 years old in good health and CMV-seropositive. Specimen: PBMCs. This receptor has the CDR3 CASKDRVLSNEQFF. The sequenced DNA is TGCGCCAGCAAGGACAGGGTATTGAGCAATGAGCAGTTCTTC.